Presented here are 7 T cell receptor beta chains from one specimen sequenced in a study of T cells after yellow fever vaccination. TCRdb used MiXCR to reprocess the 5' RACE reads, holding one entry per CDR3 protein. This repertoire shows roughly 320,000 distinct CDR3 sequences, about 10% found once; its top ten account for about 3.3%. The sequencing here drew on CD4+ T cells sorted from PBMCs, taken 45 days after the yellow fever booster vaccination. The receptors originated from a man aged 18-30 years who received the YFV17D yellow fever vaccine.

This clonotype was seen a handful of times. V gene TRBV21-1 combines with J gene TRBJ2-2; the DNA was not used to check the table's D call, TRBD1. TRBV21-1 is a pseudogene segment. CDR3 length equals 14 residues. CDR3 bases: TGTGCCTGCCCCGGCCAGGGGGCCGATGGGGAGCTGTTTTTT. It is translated as CACPGQGADGELFF.

This clonotype was counted ten times or more. The V gene is TRBV6-2 or TRBV6-3, the J gene TRBJ2-3, with a possible D match to TRBD2 (5 bases). Trimming cost V 5 bases and J 3 bases, with 12 bases left between them. This CDR3 spans 14 amino acids. From germline, CDR1 is MNHEY and CDR2 SVGEGT. The CDR3 region is CASSDFLATDTQYF. The CDR3 DNA reads as TGTGCCAGCAGTGATTTTTTAGCGACAGATACGCAGTATTTT.

There are many counts of this clonotype. The chain carries TRBV20-1 and TRBJ1-1; unclear D gene. CDR1 and CDR2 from the germline V gene are DFQATT and SNEGSKA (reference sequence). The CDR3 has 13 residues. V dropped 3 bases and J dropped 1 base, with 9 bases sitting between them. Written as DNA, the CDR3 is TGCAGTGCTAGGGGCAGCACGAACACTGAAGCTTTCTTT. Translated, it gives CSARGSTNTEAFF.

The table lists this clonotype with a few counts. The V and J genes are TRBV12-3 or TRBV12-4 and TRBJ1-1; no firm D call. The CDR3 has 16 residues. Trimming took off 5 bases at V and 0 bases at J, with 16 bases between the two ends. The CDR3 is CASSPLPTGVNTEAFF. The CDR3 DNA reads TGTGCCAGCAGTCCCCTCCCGACGGGTGTGAACACTGAAGCTTTCTTT.

This clonotype was counted a few times. The genes are TRBV27 and TRBJ2-3; D may be TRBD2 (6 bases). Germline CDR1 and CDR2: MNHEY and SMNVEV (reference sequence). The CDR3 consists of 16 residues. Trimming shortened V by 6 bases and J by 0 bases, and 16 bases separated the two germline ends. CDR3 region: CASRHGLYRSTDTQYF. In DNA form, the CDR3 reads TGTGCCAGCAGACACGGACTATACCGTAGCACAGATACGCAGTATTTT.

This chain links TRBV7-2 with TRBJ2-3; 12 bases align to TRBD2. This CDR3 has 17 amino acids. Germline V gives CDR1 SGHTA, CDR2 FQGNSA. V lost 4 bases and J lost 12; bases outside the gene matches: 17. CDR3 coding DNA: TGTGCCAGCAGCTCCGCCCCGGGGCTAGCGGGGGGGCCCGGTCAGTATTTT. It specifies CASSSAPGLAGGPGQYF.

This clonotype showed up many times. The V and J genes are TRBV7-2 and TRBJ2-1, with TRBD1 matching over 7 bases. V was clipped by 4 bases and J by 10 bases; unmatched bases: 10. Germline V gives CDR1 SGHTA, CDR2 FQGNSA. CDR3 length: 14 residues. CDR3 sequence: CASSYRGAAVEQFF. The CDR3, as DNA: TGTGCCAGCAGCTACAGGGGCGCCGCTGTGGAGCAGTTCTTC.